This T cell receptor beta chain originates from a study of CD8 T cells in ankylosing spondylitis. One entry per CDR3 protein, called by TCRdb with MiXCR from the 5' RACE reads. There are under 450,000 distinct CDR3 sequences in the sample; more than 15% occur only once, and approximately 0.97% lies in the top ten. There are a few counts of this clonotype. What it binds is not known. Broader study findings: There was a TCR beta motif, made of several highly homologous variants, that appeared characteristic of ankylosing spondylitis blood.

The trim removed 3 bases at V and 4 bases at J, leaving 7 bases unmatched. CDR1 is SGHNT and CDR2 is YENEEA in the germline V gene. CDR3 size: 15 residues. This sequence was found in a male donor with ankylosing spondylitis. The chain has TRBV11-3 and TRBJ1-2, with 8 bases aligning to TRBD1. Sequencing was performed on blood, either unsorted or a sorted T cell fraction (not recorded which). As DNA, the CDR3 is TGTGCCAGCAGCTTCGCAGGGGGCAGTAGCTATGGCTACACCTTC. Residues: CASSFAGGSSYGYTF.